These 32 T cell receptor beta chains originate from one sample sequenced in a study of chemoradiotherapy in HPV16-positive cancers. Some clones are missing from TCRdb's copy, which holds only in-frame ones; the method was immunoSEQ multiplex PCR. The sample shows tens of thousands of clones, about 90% of them seen only once. The sequenced sample was blood, obtained from a patient who underwent chemoradiotherapy. Receptors originate from a human donor with HPV-associated anogenital cancer.

The chain has TRBV28 and TRBJ1-2; TRBD1 agrees at 7 bases. Germline values: CDR1 MDHEN, CDR2 SYDVKM. The junction had 4 bases not matched to a gene; V was cut back by 4 bases and J by 8 bases. This CDR3 has 12 amino acids. Written as DNA, the CDR3 is TGTGCCAGCAGTTCCACAGGGGAAGGCTACACCTTC. Translated: CASSSTGEGYTF.

CDR3 in amino acids: CASSDYGLAPTGELFF. For the CDR3, the DNA is TGCGCCAGCAGTGATTACGGACTAGCGCCTACCGGGGAGCTGTTTTTT. J is TRBJ2-2 and V is TRBV10-1, with 9 bases identical to TRBD2. Trimming removed 3 bases from V and 5 bases from J; junction bases left unmatched: 7. This CDR3 comprises 16 residues. Looked up from germline, CDR1 is WNHNN and CDR2 is SYGVQD (reference sequence).

The chain carries TRBV15 and TRBJ2-1, with D perhaps matching TRBD2 (6 bases). Deletions cut 7 bases from V and 2 bases from J, with 9 bases between. CDR3 length: 13 amino acids. Germline CDR1 reads LNHNV; CDR2 reads YYDKDF (reference sequence). The CDR3 is CATTAGAYNEQFF. The CDR3 DNA sequence: TGTGCCACCACAGCGGGTGCCTACAATGAGCAGTTCTTC. Variable domain in full (rest from reference TRBV15 and TRBJ2-1): DAMVIQNPRYQVTQFGKPVTLSCSQTLNHNVMYWYQQKSSQAPKLLFHYYDKDFNNEADTPDNFQSRRPNTSFCFLDIRSPGLGDTAMYLCATTAGAYNEQFFGPGTRLTVL.

The CDR3 sequence: CASSWGETQYF. CDR3 nucleotide sequence: TGTGCCAGCAGTTGGGGAGAGACCCAGTACTTC. The chain links TRBV6-5 to TRBJ2-5; D gene uncertain. The CDR3 extends over 11 amino acids. The germline V gene has CDR1 MNHEY and CDR2 SVGAGI. V lost 4 bases, J lost 4 bases, and 4 bases lay in between.

This clone has only a few counts. The chain has TRBV6-1 and TRBJ2-7; 7 bases fit TRBD2. This CDR3 spans 14 amino acids. V trimming: 4 bases; J trimming: 3 bases; junction bases outside the gene matches: 6. Germline CDR1 MNHNS, CDR2 SASEGT. The CDR3 protein is CASSGEGPDYEQYF. The CDR3 DNA sequence: TGTGCCAGCAGTGGGGAGGGGCCAGACTACGAGCAGTACTTC.

This chain joins TRBV19 and TRBJ2-1; 9 nucleotides line up with TRBD2. V was clipped by 5 bases and J by 2 bases; unmatched bases: 7. The V gene's germline CDR1 is LNHDA and CDR2 SQIVND (reference sequence). CDR3 length: 16 amino acids. The CDR3 bases are TGTGCCAGTAGTCTCAGCGGGAGGCCCCCCTACAATGAGCAGTTCTTC. This codes for CASSLSGRPPYNEQFF.

The chain has TRBV28 and TRBJ1-5, with D unresolved. V lost 6 bases, J lost 3 bases, and 9 bases lay in between. The germline CDR1 and CDR2 sequences are MDHEN and SYDVKM. The CDR3 is 13 amino acids. The chain's CDR3 is CASRQQINQPQHF. Written as DNA, the CDR3 is TGTGCCAGCAGGCAACAGATCAATCAGCCCCAGCATTTT. Drawing the rest from reference TRBV28 and TRBJ1-5, the complete variable domain is DVKVTQSSRYLVKRTGEKVFLECVQDMDHENMFWYRQDPGLGLRLIYFSYDVKMKEKGDIPEGYSVSREKKERFSLILESASTNQTSMYLCASRQQINQPQHFGDGTRLSIL.

This chain links TRBV9 with TRBJ1-6; D unclear. V lost 0 bases and J lost 6, with 7 bases in between. The germline V gene encodes CDR1 SGDLS and CDR2 YYNGEE. This CDR3 spans 14 amino acids. CDR3 in DNA: TGTGCCAGCAGCGTAGAGTTTCTTAATTCACCCCTCCACTTT. Residues: CASSVEFLNSPLHF. Together with reference TRBV9 and TRBJ1-6, the CDR3 gives the full variable domain: DSGVTQTPKHLITATGQRVTLRCSPRSGDLSVYWYQQSLDQGLQFLIQYYNGEERAKGNILERFSAQQFPDLHSELNLSSLELGDSALYFCASSVEFLNSPLHFGNGTRLTVT.

This chain links TRBV29-1 with TRBJ1-2; tentatively, D is TRBD1 (5 bases). This CDR3 region has 12 residues. The V gene lost 3 bases and the J gene lost 4 bases, with 9 bases spanning the gap. The V gene's germline CDR1 is SQVTM and CDR2 ANQGSEA. The CDR3 nucleotides are TGCAGCGTTGAGCCGGGGGGCTATGGCTACACCTTC. Amino acid sequence: CSVEPGGYGYTF.

The chain links TRBV25-1 to TRBJ1-3, with D unclear. This CDR3 has 11 amino acids. CDR1 is MGHDK, CDR2 SYGVNS, per germline. Trimming removed 8 bases from V and 6 bases from J, with 8 bases in between. The CDR3, as DNA: TGTGCCAGCTCGCAGGTAAACACCATATATTTT. It encodes CASSQVNTIYF. Variable domain in full (rest from reference TRBV25-1 and TRBJ1-3): EADIYQTPRYLVIGTGKKITLECSQTMGHDKMYWYQQDPGMELHLIHYSYGVNSTEKGDLSSESTVSRIRTEHFPLTLESARPSHTSQYLCASSQVNTIYFGEGSWLTVV.

The chain recombines TRBV7-2 with TRBJ1-1; D not resolved. Germline V gene sequence: CDR1 SGHTA, CDR2 FQGNSA. The V and J ends lost 3 bases and 0 bases respectively, with 5 bases between them. This CDR3 is built from 13 residues. The CDR3 loop reads CASSFPMNTEAFF. In DNA, the CDR3 is TGTGCCAGCAGCTTCCCGATGAACACTGAAGCTTTCTTT. Drawing the rest from reference TRBV7-2 and TRBJ1-1, the complete variable domain is GAGVSQSPSNKVTEKGKDVELRCDPISGHTALYWYRQSLGQGLEFLIYFQGNSAPDKSGLPSDRFSAERTGGSVSTLTIQRTQQEDSAVYLCASSFPMNTEAFFGQGTRLTVV.

This sequence joins TRBV29-1 and TRBJ1-1; D is unresolved. From germline, CDR1 is SQVTM and CDR2 ANQGSEA. The V end was cut by 4 bases, the J end by 0 bases, with 12 bases between. This CDR3 comprises 14 residues. The CDR3 here is CSVGGDLLNTEAFF. The CDR3 region has the DNA TGCAGCGTTGGCGGGGATCTTTTGAACACTGAAGCTTTCTTT.

The rearrangement links TRBV19 to TRBJ1-5, with no clear D. Germline V lookup: CDR1 LNHDA, CDR2 SQIVND (reference sequence). CDR3 length: 14 residues. Trimming stripped 4 bases from V and 1 base from J, with 8 bases between. CDR3 sequence (DNA): TGTGCCAGTAGTACCCACACGAGCAATCAGCCCCAGCATTTT. Its translation is CASSTHTSNQPQHF.

This clone has just a few counts. The V and J genes are TRBV6-5 and TRBJ2-5; perhaps TRBD2 as D (7 bases). Per the germline V gene, CDR1 is MNHEY and CDR2 is SVGAGI. Trimming stripped 7 bases from V and 5 bases from J, with 17 bases between. The CDR3 is 14 residues long. Here the CDR3 reads CASTSAGARETQYF. DNA of the CDR3: TGTGCCAGCACGTCGGCGGGGGCGCGGGAGACCCAGTACTTC.

The chain links TRBV14 to TRBJ2-3; D possibly uses TRBD1 or TRBD2 (5 bases each). Trimming removed 4 bases from V and 1 base from J, with 9 bases in between. The CDR3 extends over 14 amino acids. CDR1 and CDR2 (germline): SGHDN, FVKESK. The CDR3, as DNA: TGTGCCAGCAGCCTCCGGGACCGCACAGATACGCAGTATTTT. Its protein is CASSLRDRTDTQYF.

The V call is TRBV6-6, the J call TRBJ2-3, with 9 bases identical to TRBD2. Trimming took 5 bases from V and 2 from J; bases not matched to a gene: 8. The CDR3 extends over 16 amino acids. Per germline, CDR1 MNHNY and CDR2 SVGAGI (reference sequence). The CDR3, as DNA: TGTGCCAGCAGTCCGCGGACTAGCGCTTCCACAGATACGCAGTATTTT. Its protein product is CASSPRTSASTDTQYF.

The CDR3 region has the DNA TGCAGCGGTGTGGGTAATGAGCAGTTCTTC. This translates into CSGVGNEQFF. The chain combines TRBV29-1 with TRBJ2-1; D gene uncertain. The CDR3 runs 10 residues. The germline V gene encodes CDR1 SQVTM and CDR2 ANQGSEA. The V gene lost 7 bases and the J gene lost 7 bases, with 8 bases spanning the gap.

The chain has TRBV5-8 and TRBJ2-1; D call uncertain. The CDR3 contains 12 residues. The ends were cut back, 1 base at V and 10 bases at J, with 9 bases in the middle. Germline V gene sequence: CDR1 SGHTS, CDR2 YDEGEE. The CDR3: CASSLQVREQFF. CDR3 coding DNA: TGTGCCAGCAGCTTGCAAGTTAGGGAGCAGTTCTTC.

The CDR3, as DNA: TGTGCCAGCACAAGGACGGGTTCCTATGGCTACACCTTC. Translated: CASTRTGSYGYTF. V usage is TRBV6-1 and J usage is TRBJ1-2; D not resolved. Germline-derived CDR1 and CDR2 are MNHNS and SASEGT. This CDR3 has 13 residues. Between the trimmed V and J ends, which lost 7 bases and 4 bases, there was a span of 13 bases.

This clone turned up a few times. CDR3 sequence reads: CAWAGDSYNEQFF. The CDR3 DNA follows: TGTGCCTGGGCGGGGGACAGCTACAATGAGCAGTTCTTC. The genes are TRBV30 and TRBJ2-1; the D gene could be TRBD1 or TRBD2 (7 bases each). This CDR3 is built from 13 residues. Trimming removed 5 bases from V and 3 bases from J, with 11 bases in between. Germline V lookup: CDR1 GTSNPN, CDR2 SVGIG (reference sequence).

The V call is TRBV9, the J call TRBJ1-2, with TRBD1 as a possible D gene (6 bases). The CDR3 loop spans 17 amino acids. V gave up 0 bases and J gave up 6 bases, with 21 bases separating them. Looked up from germline, CDR1 is SGDLS and CDR2 is YYNGEE. For the CDR3, the DNA is TGTGCCAGCAGCGTAGGACGGACAGTTCTCTTTCTTGATGGCTACACCTTC. It codes for CASSVGRTVLFLDGYTF.

This sequence joins TRBV7-3 and TRBJ2-2; 9 nucleotides agree with TRBD1. V lost 5 bases to trimming and J lost 3 bases; unmatched junction nucleotides: 13. CDR3 size: 18 residues. CDR1 and CDR2 (germline): SGHTA, FQGTGA. CDR3 DNA: TGTGCCAGCAGCACACCGTCCGGGACAGGGTATTACACCGGGGAGCTGTTTTTT. This encodes CASSTPSGTGYYTGELFF.

V and J are TRBV16 and TRBJ2-2, with D uncertain. V shed 4 bases and J shed 4 bases, with 10 bases lying between them. Germline CDR1 reads KGHSY; CDR2 reads FQNENV. CDR3 size: 14 residues. The CDR3 is CASSPPLGTGELFF. In DNA form, the CDR3 reads TGTGCCAGCAGCCCACCTCTCGGCACCGGGGAGCTGTTTTTT.

This chain connects TRBV7-6 to TRBJ2-7; 10 nucleotides line up with TRBD2. The V gene's germline CDR1 is SGHVS and CDR2 FNYEAQ. With V trimmed by 1 base and J by 1 base, 1 base remained unmatched. The CDR3 extends over 15 amino acids. The CDR3 DNA reads as TGTGCCAGCAGCTTAGAAGCGGGAGGGTCCTACGAGCAGTACTTC. It codes for CASSLEAGGSYEQYF. The full variable domain, completed using reference TRBV7-6 and TRBJ2-7, is GAGVSQSPRYKVTKRGQDVALRCDPISGHVSLYWYRQALGQGPEFLTYFNYEAQQDKSGLPNDRFSAERPEGSISTLTIQRTEQRDSAMYRCASSLEAGGSYEQYFGPGTRLTVT.

The rearrangement joins TRBV11-2 to TRBJ2-7; TRBD2 matches 7 bases. V trimming: 5 bases; J trimming: 3 bases; junction bases outside the gene matches: 10. This CDR3 is 15 amino acids long. In germline, CDR1 is SGHAT, CDR2 FQNNGV. The DNA for the CDR3 is TGTGCCAGCAGCCCCGCCGGAAGGGAGGGCTACGAGCAGTACTTC. It codes for CASSPAGREGYEQYF.

The V and J genes are TRBV11-2 and TRBJ2-7, with D possibly being TRBD1 (6 bases). Germline V gene sequence: CDR1 SGHAT, CDR2 FQNNGV. The germline V and J ends were trimmed by 5 bases and 5 bases, with 22 bases remaining between them. CDR3 length: 16 residues. The CDR3 sequence: CASSRPTGLFAHEQYF. Written as DNA, the CDR3 is TGTGCCAGCAGCCGACCTACAGGGTTATTCGCCCACGAGCAGTACTTC.

The chain has TRBV5-1 and TRBJ2-2; TRBD1 aligns across 8 bases. This CDR3 has 16 amino acids. Germline CDR1 is SGHRS and CDR2 is YFSETQ. The V segment lost 4 bases and the J segment 6 bases; nucleotides outside the gene matches: 11. The CDR3 spells CASSKRQGNVAGELFF. The CDR3 nucleotides are TGCGCCAGCAGCAAGAGACAGGGGAATGTCGCCGGGGAGCTGTTTTTT. The whole variable domain, remainder taken from reference TRBV5-1 and TRBJ2-2, is KAGVTQTPRYLIKTRGQQVTLSCSPISGHRSVSWYQQTPGQGLQFLFEYFSETQRNKGNFPGRFSGRQFSNSRSEMNVSTLELGDSALYLCASSKRQGNVAGELFFGEGSRLTVL.

This chain links TRBV6-5 with TRBJ2-7; 7 bases line up with TRBD2. Germline CDR1 is MNHEY and CDR2 is SVGAGI. The J segment lost 7 bases and the V segment lost 8 bases, leaving 11 bases of the junction unmatched. The CDR3 loop spans 13 amino acids. The CDR3 reads CASSSAGFGEQYF. CDR3 nucleotide sequence: TGTGCCAGCTCTTCAGCGGGGTTTGGGGAGCAGTACTTC.

V is TRBV7-9 and J is TRBJ2-7, with 8 nucleotides matching TRBD2. The germline CDR1 and CDR2 sequences are SEHNR and FQNEAQ (reference sequence). This CDR3 is 12 amino acids long. The CDR3 sequence is CSTNAGGYEQYF. The CDR3 DNA is TGTTCCACGAATGCGGGGGGTTACGAGCAGTACTTC.

This chain connects TRBV6-6 to TRBJ2-5; D is uncertain. The J call may be incorrect, as the DNA end agrees better with TRBJ2-7. Germline V gene data show CDR1 as MNHNY and CDR2 as SVGAGI (reference sequence). This CDR3 has 10 residues. As DNA, the CDR3 is TGTGCCAGCAGTAACTACGAGCAGTACTTC. Translated: CASSNYEQYF.

The V call is TRBV28, the J call TRBJ1-3; D perhaps matches TRBD1 (5 bases). CDR1 and CDR2 (germline): MDHEN, SYDVKM. V was clipped by 10 bases and J by 0 bases, with 16 bases between them. The CDR3 length is 15 residues. For the CDR3, the DNA is TGTGCCACCCAATGGAGGGGAGACTCTGGAAACACCATATATTTT. As protein: CATQWRGDSGNTIYF.

V usage is TRBV5-1 and J usage is TRBJ1-3; D possibly corresponds to TRBD1 (6 bases). Germline loops: CDR1 SGHRS, CDR2 YFSETQ. V was shortened by 0 bases and J by 0 bases, with 10 bases between the two germline ends. CDR3 size: 16 residues. The CDR3: CASSLATGYSGNTIYF. Here the CDR3 DNA reads TGCGCCAGCAGCTTGGCAACAGGGTACTCTGGAAACACCATATATTTT.